What follows is one TCR beta chain and its context. Measured with immunoSEQ multiplex PCR; TCRdb has only the in-frame clones, and not every one. The sample gives approximately 48,000 clones, less than 90% of which show up once; roughly an eighth is in the top ten. These data come from a study of glioma-infiltrating T cells after dendritic cell vaccination. The CDR3 loop spans 14 amino acids. J lost 1 base, V lost 8 bases, and 3 bases had no gene match. Germline V gene lookup returns CDR1 SQVTM and CDR2 ANQGSEA. This receptor was obtained from a human donor with glioblastoma. The chain employs TRBV29-1 and TRBJ2-1, with 12 positions matching TRBD2. The sequencing used blood, collected before dendritic cell vaccination. For the CDR3, the DNA is TGCAGCATACTAGCGGGAGGTTCCTACAATGAGCAGTTCTTC. Its translation: CSILAGGSYNEQFF.